The 22 T cell receptor beta chains reported below all come from one sample, sequenced in a study of blood T cell repertoires in COVID-19 (dated by TCRdb to the early 2020s). The protocol used for the library was the immunoSEQ multiplex PCR assay. TCRdb took this table from immuneACCESS and kept in-frame rearrangements with V and J called. Such tables lack part of the clones; where checked against another copy, unresolved V genes explain under half of the gap, and the rest is unexplained. In all, the sample holds about 75,000 clones, and around 90% of those were seen once. The ten largest clones take up 7% to 10% of the sample. Source material: peripheral blood. The source of these receptors is a human donor in a cohort sampled during active COVID-19.

V is TRBV4-2 and J is TRBJ1-1, with D perhaps matching TRBD1 (6 bases). With 5 bases removed from V and 6 bases from J, the gap between germline ends came to 19 bases. The germline gives CDR1 LGHNA, CDR2 YNFKEQ. This CDR3 has 15 residues. Here the CDR3 DNA reads TGTGCCAGCAGCTTAACATACGAACAGGGCCCTGAAGCTTTCTTT. This codes for CASSLTYEQGPEAFF.

This chain uses TRBV2 with TRBJ2-3; 8 nucleotides line up with TRBD2. Germline V gives CDR1 SNHLY, CDR2 FYNNEI. The trim removed 7 bases at V and 9 bases at J, leaving 15 bases unmatched. The CDR3 is 15 amino acids. CDR3 DNA sequence: TGTGCCAGCACCCGAGGCACTAGCGGCGTTCGAACGCAGTATTTT. It translates to CASTRGTSGVRTQYF.

The chain joins TRBV4-1 to TRBJ2-2; D is undetermined. Trimming pared 0 bases from V and 0 bases from J, leaving 8 bases between. This CDR3 is 16 amino acids long. CDR1 MGHRA and CDR2 YSYEKL come from the germline V gene. The CDR3 region has the DNA TGCGCCAGCAGCCAAGATTCCAGGCCGAACACCGGGGAGCTGTTTTTT. This translates into CASSQDSRPNTGELFF.

This chain connects TRBV29-1 to TRBJ2-1; the D is unclear. Germline CDR1 is SQVTM and CDR2 is ANQGSEA. With 0 bases removed from V and 4 bases from J, the gap between germline ends came to 13 bases. This CDR3 spans 15 amino acids. CDR3 bases: TGCAGCGTTGAAGATGGTTTAGAGTGGTACAATGAGCAGTTCTTC. Its protein is CSVEDGLEWYNEQFF.

J is TRBJ2-7 and V is TRBV27; D uncertain. Per germline, CDR1 MNHEY and CDR2 SMNVEV (reference sequence). CDR3 length: 12 amino acids. Trimming left V 8 bases short and J 3 bases short, with 11 bases between. The CDR3 sequence: CASAGYNYEQYF. The CDR3 nucleotides are TGTGCCAGCGCCGGGTACAACTACGAGCAGTACTTC.

The chain carries TRBV6-6 and TRBJ1-3; D is uncertain. The CDR3 contains 15 residues. V was trimmed by 0 bases and J by 4 bases, leaving 10 bases between them. Germline V gene data show CDR1 as MNHNY and CDR2 as SVGAGI (reference sequence). The CDR3 is CASSYSSGVGNTIYF. CDR3 nucleotides: TGTGCCAGCAGTTACTCGAGCGGGGTCGGAAACACCATATATTTT.

The chain employs TRBV11-1 and TRBJ2-1, with TRBD1 matching 7 bases. Trimming removed 7 bases from V and 4 bases from J; junction bases left unmatched: 7. Germline CDR1 and CDR2: SGHAT and FQDESV (reference sequence). The CDR3 covers 14 residues. In DNA, the CDR3 is TGTGCCAGCAAACAGGGGATATCATACAATGAGCAGTTCTTC. Protein product: CASKQGISYNEQFF.

This clone was counted only a few times. The gene calls are TRBV19 and TRBJ1-2; 8 nucleotides line up with TRBD1. Losses at the gene ends were 7 bases for V and 6 bases for J; bases not matched to a gene: 10. The CDR3 consists of 14 residues. Germline CDR1 and CDR2: LNHDA and SQIVND (reference sequence). The CDR3, as DNA: TGTGCCAGTACTCGATGGGGGGACAGGAATGGCTACACCTTC. This sequence encodes CASTRWGDRNGYTF.

The rearrangement uses TRBV11-3 and TRBJ2-7; 11 bases are a match to TRBD1. The CDR3 sequence is 14 residues long. The V gene's germline CDR1 is SGHNT and CDR2 YENEEA. V gave up 4 bases and J gave up 7 bases; unmatched junction bases: 6. This chain's CDR3 is CASSSGQGVKEQYF. The CDR3, as DNA: TGTGCCAGCAGCTCGGGACAGGGGGTGAAAGAGCAGTACTTC.

This chain uses TRBV25-1 with TRBJ1-5, with TRBD1 matching over 10 bases. The ends lost 6 bases at V and 5 bases at J; junction bases unmatched: 4. Looked up from germline, CDR1 is MGHDK and CDR2 is SYGVNS. This CDR3 spans 14 amino acids. The CDR3 DNA sequence: TGTGCCAGCAGCGAAGGGACAGGGGATCAGCCCCAGCATTTT. Encoded protein: CASSEGTGDQPQHF.

The J gene is TRBJ2-7, the V gene TRBV5-1, with D possibly being TRBD1 (5 bases). From germline, CDR1 is SGHRS and CDR2 YFSETQ. This CDR3 spans 13 amino acids. V dropped 6 bases and J dropped 3 bases, with 13 bases sitting between them. CDR3 sequence reads: CASNPGSDYEQYF. In DNA form, the CDR3 reads TGCGCCAGCAATCCAGGGTCGGACTACGAGCAGTACTTC. Looking up the rest from reference TRBV5-1 and TRBJ2-7 gives the full variable domain: KAGVTQTPRYLIKTRGQQVTLSCSPISGHRSVSWYQQTPGQGLQFLFEYFSETQRNKGNFPGRFSGRQFSNSRSEMNVSTLELGDSALYLCASNPGSDYEQYFGPGTRLTVT.

The V gene is TRBV28, the J gene TRBJ2-1; TRBD2 aligns across 13 bases. The CDR3 totals 19 residues. The V gene end was trimmed by 8 bases and the J gene end by 0 bases; junction bases not matched to a gene: 13. In germline, CDR1 is MDHEN, CDR2 SYDVKM. For the CDR3, the DNA is TGTGCCAGCTCTACCGGACTAGCGGGAGAGTTAAGCTCCTACAATGAGCAGTTCTTC. Its protein is CASSTGLAGELSSYNEQFF.

V is TRBV3-1 (or the pseudogene TRBV3-2) and J is TRBJ2-4, with D possibly TRBD2 on 6 matching bases. The ends were cut back, 4 bases at V and 0 bases at J, with 13 bases in the middle. This CDR3 comprises 16 residues. Germline CDR1 is LGHDT and CDR2 is YNNKEL (reference sequence). As DNA, the CDR3 is TGTGCCAGCAGCCCCGGAGGGGAGGAAGCCAAAAACATTCAGTACTTC. Amino acid sequence: CASSPGGEEAKNIQYF.

The chain couples TRBV7-9 to TRBJ1-2, with D perhaps TRBD1 (5 bases). Looked up from germline, CDR1 is SEHNR and CDR2 is FQNEAQ (reference sequence). The CDR3 runs to 13 residues. V lost 3 bases and J 7 bases, leaving 12 bases between the germline ends. The CDR3 loop reads CASSLEGVSGYTF. CDR3 coding DNA: TGTGCCAGCAGCTTGGAAGGGGTTTCTGGCTACACCTTC.

The sample holds one count of this clone. This CDR3 is missing its conserved last phenylalanine or tryptophan, likely due to a read error. The DNA is left out, because the CDR3 cannot be placed on it with certainty; the CDR3 is given as TCRdb lists it. This chain connects TRBV11-2 to TRBJ2-4; the table calls TRBD2, which could not be checked here. The CDR3 region is 13 residues in length, termini included. Germline V lookup: CDR1 SGHAT, CDR2 FQNNGV. The CDR3: CARTSETSGRVLG.

This chain connects TRBV28 to TRBJ1-2; D may be TRBD1 (5 bases). There are 12 residues in the CDR3. From germline, CDR1 is MDHEN and CDR2 SYDVKM. V shed 7 bases and J shed 7 bases, with 13 bases lying between them. The CDR3 DNA reads as TGTGCCAGCACCCCAGGGAAGGTTGGCTACACCTTC. Translated, it gives CASTPGKVGYTF.

The chain uses TRBV2 and TRBJ2-5, with a possible D match to TRBD2 (6 bases). CDR1 and CDR2 (germline): SNHLY, FYNNEI. V was cut by 0 bases and J by 3 bases, with 17 bases left in between. The CDR3 is 17 amino acids. CDR3 sequence: CASSEAQRELLEETQYF. In DNA, the CDR3 is TGTGCCAGCAGTGAAGCGCAACGGGAGCTGTTAGAAGAGACCCAGTACTTC.

This clone was seen a single time. The CDR3 reads CSVAASGAYTQYF. DNA for the CDR3: TGCAGCGTTGCGGCTAGCGGTGCCTATACGCAGTATTTT. The chain carries TRBV29-1 and TRBJ2-3, with 7 bases identical to TRBD2. V dropped 4 bases and J dropped 7; count of bases not matched to a gene: 8. The CDR3 is 13 amino acids. The germline gives CDR1 SQVTM, CDR2 ANQGSEA.

The rearrangement uses TRBV13 and TRBJ2-3; D not resolved. The CDR3 is made up of 14 amino acids. Germline V CDR1 and CDR2: PRHDT, FYEKMQ (reference sequence). V lost 2 bases, J lost 4 bases, and 10 bases lay in between. The CDR3 DNA reads TGTGCCAGCAGCTTACCCGGTTTGTCAGATACGCAGTATTTT. This sequence encodes CASSLPGLSDTQYF. Supplemented by reference TRBV13 and TRBJ2-3, the full variable domain reads AAGVIQSPRHLIKEKRETATLKCYPIPRHDTVYWYQQGPGQDPQFLISFYEKMQSDKGSIPDRFSAQQFSDYHSELNMSSLELGDSALYFCASSLPGLSDTQYFGPGTRLTVL.

The V and J genes are TRBV2 and TRBJ2-7; TRBD1 matches 9 bases. The CDR3 has 14 amino acids. The germline CDR1 and CDR2 sequences are SNHLY and FYNNEI. The V and J ends lost 1 base and 2 bases, in that order; junction bases with no gene match: 0. The DNA for the CDR3 is TGTGCCAGCAGTGAAGGGACAGGGGCCTACGAGCAGTACTTC. Translating it yields CASSEGTGAYEQYF.

The chain couples TRBV9 to TRBJ1-3; 8 bases agree with TRBD1. This CDR3 region has 17 residues. Germline V lookup: CDR1 SGDLS, CDR2 YYNGEE. V was pared by 4 bases and J by 4 bases, with 13 bases of the junction left unmatched. The CDR3 nucleotides are TGTGCCAGCAGCCCAAACACAATGGACAGGGACGGAAACACCATATATTTT. Encoded protein: CASSPNTMDRDGNTIYF.

The chain couples TRBV28 to TRBJ1-2; possible D gene TRBD1, 5 bases. Trimming took off 3 bases at V and 4 bases at J, with 9 bases between the two ends. The CDR3 runs to 13 residues. Germline V gene lookup returns CDR1 MDHEN and CDR2 SYDVKM. The CDR3 sequence is CASSFRAGYGYTF. In DNA, the CDR3 is TGTGCCAGCAGTTTCAGGGCTGGCTATGGCTACACCTTC.